What follows are 26 T cell receptor beta chains derived from one specimen sequenced in a study of T-cell memory formation after mild COVID-19. TCRdb reprocessed the 5' RACE reads with MiXCR, giving one entry per CDR3 protein. Among about 110,000 distinct CDR3 sequences listed, roughly a sixth were seen once. Material: PBMCs or a T cell subset sorted from them (not recorded which). Receptor source: a man between 18 and 35 years old who had mild COVID-19 (a few samples of this study predate the infection). Cell type and time point are not known.

This clonotype was picked up a small number of times. V and J are TRBV5-1 and TRBJ2-7, with D possibly matching TRBD2 (5 bases). The germline V gene has CDR1 SGHRS and CDR2 YFSETQ. The CDR3 has 14 amino acids. V was cut by 4 bases and J by 7 bases, with 18 bases left in between. The chain's CDR3 is CASSPSTGPGEQYV. The CDR3 nucleotides read TGCGCCAGCAGCCCCTCGACGGGCCCGGGGGAGCAGTACGTC.

The V gene is TRBV11-1, the J gene TRBJ2-1; 14 positions match TRBD2. The CDR3 runs 15 residues. V shed 4 bases and J 6 bases; nucleotides not matched to a gene: 2. Germline V lookup: CDR1 SGHAT, CDR2 FQDESV (reference sequence). The CDR3 region is CASSYGLAGGNEQFF. CDR3 nucleotides: TGTGCCAGCAGCTACGGACTAGCGGGGGGCAATGAGCAGTTCTTC.

This clonotype was found a few times. V gene TRBV7-9 combines with J gene TRBJ1-1; no reliable D call. The germline V gene encodes CDR1 SEHNR and CDR2 FQNEAQ (reference sequence). V lost 3 bases and J 1 base, leaving 3 bases between the germline ends. The CDR3 contains 12 residues. CDR3 nucleotide sequence: TGTGCCAGCAGCTTTCCGAACACTGAAGCTTTCTTT. This sequence encodes CASSFPNTEAFF.

The sample holds a few counts of this clonotype. The V gene is TRBV5-6, the J gene TRBJ1-1, with 8 bases identical to TRBD1. This CDR3 contains 14 residues. The germline V gene has CDR1 SGHDT and CDR2 YYEEEE. V dropped 3 bases and J dropped 5; count of bases not matched to a gene: 6. The CDR3 bases are TGTGCCAGCAGCTATGACAGGGGAGGAACTGAAGCTTTCTTT. Amino acids: CASSYDRGGTEAFF.

The chain couples TRBV27 to TRBJ2-3; 7 bases match TRBD1. The germline V gene encodes CDR1 MNHEY and CDR2 SMNVEV (reference sequence). With 5 bases clipped from V and 4 bases from J, the junction kept 9 bases outside the gene matches. The CDR3 has 15 amino acids. CDR3: CASSATGFAPDTQYF. The CDR3 DNA reads TGTGCCAGCAGTGCGACAGGGTTCGCGCCAGATACGCAGTATTTT.

This clonotype was observed a few times. The chain carries TRBV7-9 and TRBJ1-1; unclear D gene. V lost 1 base and J lost 4, with 7 bases in between. Germline lookup yields CDR1 SEHNR and CDR2 FQNEAQ (reference sequence). This CDR3 region has 13 residues. The chain's CDR3 is CASSLEGRTEAFF. CDR3 nucleotide sequence: TGTGCCAGCAGCTTAGAAGGCCGCACTGAAGCTTTCTTT.

The V call is TRBV28, the J call TRBJ1-2, with D perhaps matching TRBD1 (5 bases). CDR3 length: 12 amino acids. The germline CDR1 and CDR2 sequences are MDHEN and SYDVKM. Trimming took off 4 bases at V and 7 bases at J, with 10 bases between the two ends. This CDR3 reads CASSYGGGGYTF. The CDR3 bases are TGTGCCAGCAGTTACGGGGGAGGTGGCTACACCTTC.

This clonotype was counted many times. This chain's CDR3 is CSVGTGGTDTQYF. DNA of the CDR3: TGCAGCGTTGGGACAGGGGGCACAGATACGCAGTATTTT. The rearrangement uses TRBV29-1 and TRBJ2-3, with 9 nucleotides matching TRBD1. V lost 4 bases and J lost 1; bases outside the gene matches: 0. Per germline, CDR1 SQVTM and CDR2 ANQGSEA. This CDR3 comprises 13 residues.

The chain has TRBV7-2 and TRBJ1-6; D unclear. The CDR3 contains 13 residues. V was shortened by 7 bases and J by 9 bases, with 13 bases between the two germline ends. Germline assignment: CDR1 SGHTA and CDR2 FQGNSA. CDR3 loop: CASTDRFVSPLHF. In DNA, the CDR3 is TGTGCCAGCACCGACCGCTTTGTTTCACCCCTCCACTTT.

This clonotype was recorded a few times. The chain joins TRBV4-3 to TRBJ2-2, with D possibly called TRBD1 or TRBD2 (5 bases each). The V and J ends lost 6 bases and 5 bases respectively, with 13 bases between them. This CDR3 region has 14 residues. CDR1 LGHNA and CDR2 YSLEER come from the germline V gene. CDR3 protein: CASRSAGSTGELFF. The CDR3, as DNA: TGCGCCAGCAGATCGGCAGGGAGTACCGGGGAGCTGTTTTTT.

V gene TRBV5-1 combines with J gene TRBJ1-4; D is uncertain. V was clipped by 0 bases and J by 4 bases, with 7 bases between them. CDR1 is SGHRS, CDR2 YFSETQ, per germline. The CDR3 length is 14 residues. CDR3 residues: CASSLAVGNEKLFF. The CDR3, as DNA: TGCGCCAGCAGCTTGGCGGTGGGTAATGAAAAACTGTTTTTT.

The V gene is TRBV12-3 or TRBV12-4, the J gene TRBJ2-3; D might be TRBD2 (6 bases). Trimming shortened V by 7 bases and J by 4 bases, and 12 bases separated the two germline ends. CDR3 length: 13 residues. This CDR3 reads CASTLRGADTQYF. CDR3 sequence (DNA): TGTGCCAGCACCCTGCGGGGAGCAGATACGCAGTATTTT.

V and J are TRBV6-2 or TRBV6-3 and TRBJ1-3, with D unclear. CDR1 and CDR2 (germline): MNHEY, SVGEGT. The CDR3 is made up of 15 amino acids. Trimming cost V 6 bases and J 0 bases, with 12 bases left between them. CDR3 region: CASRDLKGSGNTIYF. Here the CDR3 DNA reads TGTGCCAGCAGAGACCTGAAGGGCTCTGGAAACACCATATATTTT.

This clonotype was seen ten or more times. The chain recombines TRBV12-3 or TRBV12-4 with TRBJ1-1, with TRBD1 matching 7 bases. This CDR3 is 13 amino acids long. V lost 5 bases to trimming and J lost 4 bases; unmatched junction nucleotides: 4. In nucleotides, the CDR3 is TGTGCCAGCAGTGCGACAGGGACCACTGAAGCTTTCTTT. This sequence encodes CASSATGTTEAFF.

This clonotype has just a few counts. The rearrangement uses TRBV5-1 and TRBJ1-1, with a weak D call TRBD1 (5 bases). The CDR3 extends over 14 amino acids. Germline values: CDR1 SGHRS, CDR2 YFSETQ. The V end was cut by 4 bases, the J end by 0 bases, with 10 bases between. Here the CDR3 DNA reads TGCGCCAGCAGCCAGGACAATCTGAACACTGAAGCTTTCTTT. Its protein product is CASSQDNLNTEAFF.

This clonotype was picked up a small number of times. The V gene is TRBV15, the J gene TRBJ1-6; D remains unclear. The V end lost 0 bases, the J end lost 10 bases, and 4 bases lay between the germline ends. CDR1 LNHNV and CDR2 YYDKDF come from the germline V gene (reference sequence). The CDR3 has 12 amino acids. The CDR3 loop is CATSRENSPLHF. CDR3 sequence (DNA): TGTGCCACCAGCAGAGAAAACTCACCCCTCCACTTT.

The chain carries TRBV28 and TRBJ1-1; a possible D gene is TRBD1 (6 bases). Looked up from germline, CDR1 is MDHEN and CDR2 is SYDVKM. V gave up 8 bases and J gave up 0 bases, with 13 bases separating them. The CDR3 covers 14 residues. The CDR3 sequence is CASRAGTMNTEAFF. The DNA of the CDR3 is TGTGCCAGCCGCGCCGGGACAATGAACACTGAAGCTTTCTTT.

In its sample, this clonotype was seen many times. V is TRBV9 and J is TRBJ2-1; the match to TRBD2 covers 10 bases. After removal of 0 bases from V and 7 bases from J, the junction contained 13 bases not matched to a gene. This CDR3 is built from 18 residues. Germline V gene sequence: CDR1 SGDLS, CDR2 YYNGEE. The CDR3 DNA is TGTGCCAGCAGCGTAGGTTCTAGCGGGGGCCTCTCCACAAATGAGCAGTTCTTC. This sequence encodes CASSVGSSGGLSTNEQFF.

This clonotype was observed a few times. The CDR3 sequence is CASSSGQGVTEAFF. Written as DNA, the CDR3 is TGTGCCAGCAGTTCCGGACAGGGGGTCACTGAAGCTTTCTTT. The chain has TRBV6-6 and TRBJ1-1, with TRBD1 matching 10 bases. The trim removed 4 bases at V and 4 bases at J, leaving 3 bases unmatched. The CDR3 has 14 residues. Germline-derived CDR1 and CDR2 are MNHNY and SVGAGI (reference sequence).

This chain connects TRBV18 to TRBJ2-7; 11 bases agree with TRBD1. The J segment lost 0 bases and the V segment lost 2 bases, leaving 3 bases of the junction unmatched. The CDR3 consists of 16 residues. Per the germline V gene, CDR1 is KGHSH and CDR2 is LQKENI. In nucleotides, the CDR3 is TGTGCCAGCTCACCAGGGGACAGGGGGAACTCCTACGAGCAGTACGTC. Translation: CASSPGDRGNSYEQYV.

Ten or more counts support this clonotype. V usage is TRBV5-1 and J usage is TRBJ2-5; D not resolved. The CDR3 spans 15 residues. Trimming removed 4 bases from V and 5 bases from J, with 18 bases in between. Germline lookup yields CDR1 SGHRS and CDR2 YFSETQ. The CDR3 protein is CASSTGRIGVETQYF. CDR3 nucleotides: TGCGCCAGCAGCACCGGTCGTATTGGGGTGGAGACCCAGTACTTC.

The chain joins TRBV12-3 or TRBV12-4 to TRBJ1-6; D gene ambiguous. This CDR3 has 15 residues. V dropped 3 bases and J dropped 3 bases, with 9 bases sitting between them. The CDR3 DNA reads TGTGCCAGCAGTTTTCCGGATGGCTATAATTCACCCCTCCACTTT. Protein sequence: CASSFPDGYNSPLHF.

This clonotype has ten or more counts. The conserved phenylalanine or tryptophan is not found at the CDR3 terminus, so this likely reflects a read error. The DNA is left out, because the CDR3 cannot be placed on it with certainty; the CDR3 is given as TCRdb lists it. The gene calls are TRBV20-1 and TRBJ2-1; TRBD2 is the table's D call, not checked against the DNA. The CDR3 has 13 amino acids, counting both end residues. From germline, CDR1 is DFQATT and CDR2 SNEGSKA (reference sequence). This CDR3 is CSASLPHLAGGLL.

This clonotype turned up a few times. The chain couples TRBV20-1 to TRBJ2-5; TRBD2 matches at 10 bases. CDR3 length: 16 amino acids. In germline, CDR1 is DFQATT, CDR2 SNEGSKA (reference sequence). V shed 0 bases and J 5 bases; nucleotides not matched to a gene: 9. The CDR3 is CSARDPSGGARETQYF. CDR3 DNA sequence: TGCAGTGCTAGAGATCCCAGCGGGGGGGCCCGGGAGACCCAGTACTTC.

This chain connects TRBV5-1 to TRBJ2-2; D is tentatively TRBD1 or TRBD2 (5 bases each). The CDR3 spans 16 residues. The germline CDR1 and CDR2 sequences are SGHRS and YFSETQ. V lost 3 bases and J lost 4, with 16 bases in between. CDR3 coding DNA: TGCGCCAGCAGCTCGCCAGCCCCGGGACCCACCGGGGAGCTGTTTTTT. It yields the protein CASSSPAPGPTGELFF.

This sequence joins TRBV20-1 and TRBJ1-5; D gene uncertain. The germline V gene has CDR1 DFQATT and CDR2 SNEGSKA (reference sequence). V was cut by 6 bases and J by 6 bases, with 12 bases left in between. CDR3 length: 12 residues. The CDR3 nucleotides are TGCAGTGCGCGGCAGGCGGGTCAGCCCCAGCATTTT. Residues: CSARQAGQPQHF.